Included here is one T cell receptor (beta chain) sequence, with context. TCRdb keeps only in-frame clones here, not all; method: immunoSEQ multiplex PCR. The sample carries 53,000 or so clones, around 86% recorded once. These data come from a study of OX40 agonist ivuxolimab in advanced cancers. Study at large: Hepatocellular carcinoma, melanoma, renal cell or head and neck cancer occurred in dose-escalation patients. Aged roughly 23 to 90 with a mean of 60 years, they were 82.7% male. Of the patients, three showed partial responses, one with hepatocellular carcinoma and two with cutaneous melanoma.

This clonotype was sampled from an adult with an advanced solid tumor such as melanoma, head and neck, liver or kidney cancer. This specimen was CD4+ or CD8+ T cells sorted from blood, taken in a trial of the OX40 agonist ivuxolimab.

The CDR3 loop reads CASSLNAQGRAYGYTF. CDR3 in DNA: TGTGCCAGCAGCTTAAATGCCCAGGGGCGCGCCTATGGCTACACCTTC. The chain employs TRBV7-2 and TRBJ1-2, with D possibly matching TRBD1 (6 bases). Trimming removed 2 bases at V and 4 bases at J, with 17 bases between. From germline, CDR1 is SGHTA and CDR2 FQGNSA. The CDR3 length is 16 residues.